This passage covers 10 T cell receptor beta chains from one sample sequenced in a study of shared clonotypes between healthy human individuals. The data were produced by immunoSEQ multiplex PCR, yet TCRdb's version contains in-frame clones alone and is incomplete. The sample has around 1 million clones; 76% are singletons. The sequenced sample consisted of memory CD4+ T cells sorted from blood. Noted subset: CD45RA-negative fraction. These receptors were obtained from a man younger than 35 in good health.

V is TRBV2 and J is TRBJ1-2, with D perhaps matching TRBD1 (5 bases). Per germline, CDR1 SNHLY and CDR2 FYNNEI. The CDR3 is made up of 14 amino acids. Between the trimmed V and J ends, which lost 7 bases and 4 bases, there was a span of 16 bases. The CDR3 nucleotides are TGTGCCAGCACCCTGGAAACAGGTTTCTATGGCTACACCTTC. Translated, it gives CASTLETGFYGYTF.

The CDR3 here is CASSPAGGRNTEAFF. The DNA for the CDR3 is TGTGCCAGCTCACCTGCAGGGGGCCGGAACACTGAAGCTTTCTTT. V usage is TRBV18 and J usage is TRBJ1-1; 8 bases fit TRBD1. Trimming at V came to 3 bases and at J to 1 base, leaving 4 bases not matched to a gene. Germline V gene lookup returns CDR1 KGHSH and CDR2 LQKENI. CDR3 length: 15 amino acids.

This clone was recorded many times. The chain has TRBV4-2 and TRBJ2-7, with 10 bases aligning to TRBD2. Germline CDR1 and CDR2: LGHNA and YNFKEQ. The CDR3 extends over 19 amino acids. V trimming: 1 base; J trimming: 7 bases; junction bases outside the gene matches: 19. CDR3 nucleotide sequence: TGTGCCAGCAGCCAAGGAATGGACCTCAGGACTAGCGGCCCTTGGGAGCAGTACTTC. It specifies CASSQGMDLRTSGPWEQYF.

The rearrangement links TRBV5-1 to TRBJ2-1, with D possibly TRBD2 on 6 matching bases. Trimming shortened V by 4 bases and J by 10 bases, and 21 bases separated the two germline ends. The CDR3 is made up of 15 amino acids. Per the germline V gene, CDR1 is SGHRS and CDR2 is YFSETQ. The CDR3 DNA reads TGCGCCAGCAGCCCGGGGACTCAAACCTTCGGGGAGCAGTTCTTC. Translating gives CASSPGTQTFGEQFF.

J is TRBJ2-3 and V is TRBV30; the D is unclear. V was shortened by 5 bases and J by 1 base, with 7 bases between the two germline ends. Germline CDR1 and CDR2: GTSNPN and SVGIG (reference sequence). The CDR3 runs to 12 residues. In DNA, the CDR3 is TGTGCCTGGGACACAGGCACAGATACGCAGTATTTT. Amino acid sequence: CAWDTGTDTQYF. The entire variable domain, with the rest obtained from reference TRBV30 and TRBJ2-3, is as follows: SQTIHQWPATLVQPVGSPLSLECTVEGTSNPNLYWYRQAAGRGLQLLFYSVGIGQISSEVPQNLSASRPQDRQFILSSKKLLLSDSGFYLCAWDTGTDTQYFGPGTRLTVL.

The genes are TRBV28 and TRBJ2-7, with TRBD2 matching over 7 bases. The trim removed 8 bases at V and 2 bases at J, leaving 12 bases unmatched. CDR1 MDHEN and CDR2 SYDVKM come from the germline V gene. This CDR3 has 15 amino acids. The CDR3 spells CASRNERGRAYEQYF. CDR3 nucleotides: TGTGCCAGCCGAAACGAGCGGGGCCGAGCCTACGAGCAGTACTTC.

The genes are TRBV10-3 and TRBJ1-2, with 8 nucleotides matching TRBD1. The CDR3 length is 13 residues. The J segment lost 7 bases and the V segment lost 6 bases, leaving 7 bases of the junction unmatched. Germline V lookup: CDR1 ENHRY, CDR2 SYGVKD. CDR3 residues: CAISGTGLGGYTF. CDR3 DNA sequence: TGTGCCATCAGCGGGACAGGCCTTGGTGGCTACACCTTC.

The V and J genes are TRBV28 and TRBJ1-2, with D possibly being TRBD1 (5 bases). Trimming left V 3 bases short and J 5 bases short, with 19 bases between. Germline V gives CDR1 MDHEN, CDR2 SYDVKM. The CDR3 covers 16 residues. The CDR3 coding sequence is TGTGCCAGCAGTTTTGGCGGGGGAGCTCCTTCTTATGGCTACACCTTC. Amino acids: CASSFGGGAPSYGYTF.

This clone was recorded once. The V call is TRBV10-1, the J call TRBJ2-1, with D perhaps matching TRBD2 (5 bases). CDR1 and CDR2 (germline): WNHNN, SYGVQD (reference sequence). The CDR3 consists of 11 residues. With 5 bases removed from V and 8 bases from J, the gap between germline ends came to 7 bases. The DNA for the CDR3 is TGCGCCAGCAGTTACGGGGATGAGCAGTTCTTC. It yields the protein CASSYGDEQFF.

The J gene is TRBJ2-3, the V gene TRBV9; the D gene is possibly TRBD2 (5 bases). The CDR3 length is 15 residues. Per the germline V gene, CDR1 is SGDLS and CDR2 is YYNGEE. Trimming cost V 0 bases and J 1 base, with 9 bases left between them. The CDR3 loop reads CASSVERAGTDTQYF. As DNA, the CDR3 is TGTGCCAGCAGCGTAGAGAGGGCGGGCACAGATACGCAGTATTTT.